This entry describes one TCR beta chain. Its antigen remains undetermined. Base-call qualities are not available, and no considerably larger clone is one nucleotide away. The data belong to a study of OX40 agonist ivuxolimab in advanced cancers. Study-wide context: Ivuxolimab was a fully human IgG2 agonistic monoclonal antibody targeting the costimulatory receptor OX40 (CD134). Intravenous ivuxolimab was administered to patients every 2 weeks at six dose levels: 0.01, 0.1, 0.3, 1.5, 3 and 10 mg/kg. Of the roughly 52 dose-escalation patients, hepatocellular carcinoma was present in around 20, melanoma in roughly 15, renal cell carcinoma in 9 and head and neck cancer in 9. The dose-escalation cohort was about 83% male with a mean age of 60 years, ranging from about 23 to 85. Patients were allowed to have had prior anti-PD-1, anti-PD-L1 or anti-CTLA-4 therapy, and approximately 40% of the dose-escalation patients had been treated with checkpoint inhibitors. Partial responses were achieved by three dose-escalation patients, of whom one had hepatocellular carcinoma and two had cutaneous melanoma. The purpose of peripheral TCRbeta sequencing was to test whether ivuxolimab changed TCR sequence diversity and led to clonal T-cell expansion. The paper covers the monotherapy dose-escalation part of the phase I ivuxolimab trial, which included N ≈ 57 patients. Study-wide conclusions, independent of this receptor: The antigen specificity of the peripheral T cells that underwent clonal expansion was not determined. At doses of 0.1 to 3.0 mg/kg, clonal expansion of both CD4+ and CD8+ blood T cells was observed from baseline to week 6. Partial responders in the 0.1-3.0 mg/kg groups had among the lowest normalized peripheral clonal expansion, especially among CD8+ T cells. Low levels of normalized T-cell clonal expansion were also seen in some patients who did not respond. After ivuxolimab, expanded clones were on average more numerous among CD8+ T cells than among CD4+ T cells.

The trial excluded patients who had a history of autoimmune disease or who were on systemic immunosuppression. In every dose cohort, peripheral blood was drawn for TCR sequencing at baseline, cycle 4 day 1, and cycle 7 day 1. The samples were taken from a phase I, first-in-human, multicenter, open-label dose-escalation trial of ivuxolimab. The trial enrolled adults with locally advanced or metastatic head and neck squamous cell, hepatocellular, melanoma or renal cell carcinoma. Before TCR sequencing, CD4+ T cells and CD8+ T cells were sorted from peripheral blood as separate populations. Taken from the germline V gene, the CDR1 and CDR2 loops are MGHRA and YSYEKL. A distance of 6 bases separates the germline ends of V and J, which lose 0 bases and 1 base respectively. The CDR3 starts with the cysteine, ends with the phenylalanine, and has 15 residues. CDR3 DNA only is kept here, 45 bases in frame from base 1.

For sequencing of the TCRbeta CDR3 region, genomic DNA was extracted from the sorted cells. The immunoSEQ Assay was used for sequencing of TCRbeta CDR3 regions. This is the immuneACCESS table as TCRdb keeps it, with only in-frame sequences that have V and J called. A part of the clones is gone; compared with another copy, unresolved V genes explain less than half, and the rest is unexplained. Within this sample are some 34,000 clones, with more than 80% of them counted one time only. Of the sample, about 12% is held by the ten largest clones. The chain employs TRBV4-1 and TRBJ2-2; a weak D assignment points to TRBD1 (6 bases agree). This sequence was found in an adult with an advanced solid tumor such as melanoma, head and neck, liver or kidney cancer. Sequenced material: CD4+ or CD8+ T cells sorted from blood, taken in a trial of the OX40 agonist ivuxolimab. The CDR3 protein is CASSQETGNTGELFF. The DNA sequence is TGCGCCAGCAGCCAAGAGACAGGGAACACCGGGGAGCTGTTTTTT.